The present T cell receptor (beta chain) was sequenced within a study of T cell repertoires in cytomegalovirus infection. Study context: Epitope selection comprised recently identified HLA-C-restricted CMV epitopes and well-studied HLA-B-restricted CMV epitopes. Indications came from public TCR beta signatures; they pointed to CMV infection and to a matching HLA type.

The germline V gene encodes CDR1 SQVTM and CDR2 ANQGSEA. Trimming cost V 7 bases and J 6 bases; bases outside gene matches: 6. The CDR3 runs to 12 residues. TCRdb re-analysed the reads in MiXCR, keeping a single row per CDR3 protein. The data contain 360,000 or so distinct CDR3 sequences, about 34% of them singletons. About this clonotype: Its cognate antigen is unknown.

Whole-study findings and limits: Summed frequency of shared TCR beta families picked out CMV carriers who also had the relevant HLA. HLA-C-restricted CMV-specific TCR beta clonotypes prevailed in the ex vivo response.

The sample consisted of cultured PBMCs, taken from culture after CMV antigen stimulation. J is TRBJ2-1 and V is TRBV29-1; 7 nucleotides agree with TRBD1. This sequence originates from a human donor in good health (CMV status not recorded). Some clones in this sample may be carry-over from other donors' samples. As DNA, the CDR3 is TGCAGCGCCACAGGGGTACGCAATGAGCAGTTCTTC. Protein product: CSATGVRNEQFF.